The rows below give T cell receptor beta chains drawn from one sample of a study of shared clonotypes between healthy human individuals. Profiling relied on immunoSEQ multiplex PCR, and the TCRdb table lists in-frame clones only, not all of them. Of roughly 1,500,000 clones listed, 95% to 99% were seen once; the top ten hold 0.4% to 0.55%. Sequencing was carried out using naive CD4+ T cells sorted from blood. The receptor source for this set is a man aged 30 to 39 in good health. The CDR3 runs from the conserved cysteine through the conserved F or W. Each record gives: V gene, D gene, clone size, J gene, CDR3 DNA, CDR3 protein. The D gene is left open where the match is weak. Not every row has a clone size; where given, it reads once, few, many or a size class.

v_call: TRBV11-2
d_call: -
clone_size: -
j_call: TRBJ1-3
cdr3_nt: TGTGCCAGCAGCTTATTCAGAAACTCTGGAAACACCATATATTTT
cdr3_aa: CASSLFRNSGNTIYF

v_call: TRBV5-5
d_call: TRBD1
clone_size: once
j_call: TRBJ2-3
cdr3_nt: TGTGCCAGCAGCTTGGTCCCCACACCGACAGGGGGAGATACGCAGTATTTT
cdr3_aa: CASSLVPTPTGGDTQYF

v_call: TRBV27
d_call: -
clone_size: once
j_call: TRBJ1-5
cdr3_nt: TGTGCCAGCAGTTTAAATGGGGTCGATCAGCCCCAGCATTTT
cdr3_aa: CASSLNGVDQPQHF

v_call: TRBV15
d_call: -
clone_size: -
j_call: TRBJ2-4
cdr3_nt: TGTGCCACCAGCCGTCGGGATGGCACCAAAAACATTCAGTACTTC
cdr3_aa: CATSRRDGTKNIQYF

v_call: TRBV5-1
d_call: -
clone_size: once
j_call: TRBJ2-2
cdr3_nt: TGCGCCAGCAGCTTTGGGAACACCGGGGAGCTGTTTTTT
cdr3_aa: CASSFGNTGELFF

v_call: TRBV5-1
d_call: -
clone_size: -
j_call: TRBJ2-7
cdr3_nt: TGCGCCAGCAGACTAATACCGGGACCGCAACCCTACGAGCAGTACTTC
cdr3_aa: CASRLIPGPQPYEQYF

v_call: TRBV9
d_call: TRBD2
clone_size: -
j_call: TRBJ2-1
cdr3_nt: TGTGCCAGCAGCGTAGGTGGGACTAGCAGGAATGAGCAGTTCTTC
cdr3_aa: CASSVGGTSRNEQFF

v_call: TRBV11-2
d_call: -
clone_size: -
j_call: TRBJ2-1
cdr3_nt: TGTGCCAGCAGCTTGTACAGCTACAATGAGCAGTTCTTC
cdr3_aa: CASSLYSYNEQFF

v_call: TRBV2
d_call: -
clone_size: -
j_call: TRBJ1-2
cdr3_nt: TGTGCCAGTCTATTTGGGACATATAACTATGGCTACACCTTC
cdr3_aa: CASLFGTYNYGYTF

v_call: TRBV5-1
d_call: -
clone_size: -
j_call: TRBJ1-1
cdr3_nt: TGCGCCAGCAGCTTTGAGGGGAACACTGAAGCTTTCTTT
cdr3_aa: CASSFEGNTEAFF

v_call: TRBV6-5
d_call: -
clone_size: -
j_call: TRBJ2-7
cdr3_nt: TGTGCCAGCAGTTACTCTATGCCTCGTGGAAGGGAGCAGTACTTC
cdr3_aa: CASSYSMPRGREQYF

v_call: TRBV28
d_call: TRBD2
clone_size: -
j_call: TRBJ2-1
cdr3_nt: TGTGCCAGCAGGTGGATAGCGGGAGCCTACAATGAGCAGTTCTTC
cdr3_aa: CASRWIAGAYNEQFF

v_call: TRBV7-9
d_call: -
clone_size: -
j_call: TRBJ1-3
cdr3_nt: TGTGCCAGCAGCCCGGGACGTAACTCTGGAAACACCATATATTTT
cdr3_aa: CASSPGRNSGNTIYF

v_call: TRBV5-1
d_call: -
clone_size: -
j_call: TRBJ2-5
cdr3_nt: TGCGCCAGCAGCTGGAACCTAGGTCAAGAGACCCAGTACTTC
cdr3_aa: CASSWNLGQETQYF

v_call: TRBV19
d_call: TRBD1
clone_size: -
j_call: TRBJ2-5
cdr3_nt: TGTGCCAGTAGTACCCGACAGGGATCAGAGACCCAGTACTTC
cdr3_aa: CASSTRQGSETQYF

v_call: TRBV19
d_call: -
clone_size: -
j_call: TRBJ1-1
cdr3_nt: TGTGCCAGTAGTATTTATGGGAACACTGAAGCTTTCTTT
cdr3_aa: CASSIYGNTEAFF

v_call: TRBV29-1
d_call: -
clone_size: -
j_call: TRBJ2-6
cdr3_nt: TGCAGCGCTGGGAGGGGGGCCAACGTCCTGACTTTC
cdr3_aa: CSAGRGANVLTF

v_call: TRBV5-5
d_call: -
clone_size: -
j_call: TRBJ2-7
cdr3_nt: TGTGCCAGCAGCTTGAGCCGGACCTCCTACGAGCAGTACTTC
cdr3_aa: CASSLSRTSYEQYF

v_call: TRBV11-2
d_call: TRBD2
clone_size: -
j_call: TRBJ2-3
cdr3_nt: TGTGCCAGCAGCTTAGTGGCTAGCGGGAGACCAGATACGCAGTATTTT
cdr3_aa: CASSLVASGRPDTQYF

v_call: TRBV18
d_call: -
clone_size: -
j_call: TRBJ1-2
cdr3_nt: TGTGCCAGCTCCCAGGGCAGGAACTATGGCTACACCTTC
cdr3_aa: CASSQGRNYGYTF

v_call: TRBV14
d_call: TRBD2
clone_size: -
j_call: TRBJ2-2
cdr3_nt: TGTGCCAGCAGCCGAACTAGCGGGAGAGACACCGGGGAGCTGTTTTTT
cdr3_aa: CASSRTSGRDTGELFF

v_call: TRBV1
d_call: -
clone_size: once
j_call: TRBJ2-1
cdr3_nt: TGCACCAGCAGCCACCTCACTAGCCCGGGATCCCTCGGGTTAATTGGAGTTCGCTACAATGAGCAGTTCTTC
cdr3_aa: CTSSHLTSPGSLGLIGVRYNEQFF

v_call: TRBV6-5
d_call: -
clone_size: -
j_call: TRBJ1-5
cdr3_nt: TGTGCCAGCAGTTACCAGGGACCGTATAGCAATCAGCCCCAGCATTTT
cdr3_aa: CASSYQGPYSNQPQHF

v_call: TRBV19
d_call: -
clone_size: -
j_call: TRBJ2-5
cdr3_nt: TGTGCCAGTAGTATTCAGACAGGGAGGGGAGAGACCCAGTACTTC
cdr3_aa: CASSIQTGRGETQYF

v_call: TRBV7-9
d_call: -
clone_size: -
j_call: TRBJ1-3
cdr3_nt: TGTGCCAGCAGCTCCAACCGCGCGGGAAACACCATATATTTT
cdr3_aa: CASSSNRAGNTIYF

v_call: TRBV7-8
d_call: TRBD2
clone_size: -
j_call: TRBJ2-1
cdr3_nt: TGTGCCAGCCGACCTACCGCTGGACTAGCGGGTTACAATGAGCAGTTCTTC
cdr3_aa: CASRPTAGLAGYNEQFF

v_call: TRBV15
d_call: -
clone_size: -
j_call: TRBJ1-1
cdr3_nt: TGTGCCACCAGCAGAAAACCTTTGCAGGCGAACACTGAAGCTTTCTTT
cdr3_aa: CATSRKPLQANTEAFF

v_call: TRBV5-6
d_call: -
clone_size: -
j_call: TRBJ2-7
cdr3_nt: TGTGCCAGCAGCTTGGTGGCGGAAACCTACGAGCAGTACTTC
cdr3_aa: CASSLVAETYEQYF

v_call: TRBV6-5
d_call: -
clone_size: once
j_call: TRBJ2-5
cdr3_nt: TGTGCCAGCACCTATGGACGGTCTGGGGCCCAGTACTTC
cdr3_aa: CASTYGRSGAQYF

v_call: TRBV30
d_call: TRBD2
clone_size: -
j_call: TRBJ2-3
cdr3_nt: TGTGCCTGGAGTTTTGGGCTAGCGGGAGCGCAAGATACGCAGTATTTT
cdr3_aa: CAWSFGLAGAQDTQYF

v_call: TRBV10-2
d_call: -
clone_size: -
j_call: TRBJ2-5
cdr3_nt: TGCGCCAGCAGTAAGAATCAGGGTGAGACCCAGTACTTC
cdr3_aa: CASSKNQGETQYF

v_call: TRBV5-4
d_call: -
clone_size: -
j_call: TRBJ1-1
cdr3_nt: TGTGCCAGCAGCTTGGCTGGCAGGAACACTGAAGCTTTCTTT
cdr3_aa: CASSLAGRNTEAFF

v_call: TRBV15
d_call: -
clone_size: -
j_call: TRBJ1-5
cdr3_nt: TGTGCCACCAGCAGAGTGCGGCCGGATGGGAATCAGCCCCAGCATTTT
cdr3_aa: CATSRVRPDGNQPQHF

v_call: TRBV7-6
d_call: TRBD2
clone_size: -
j_call: TRBJ2-7
cdr3_nt: TGTGCCAGCAGCCTGGGTGGAGTAGCGGGAGTGTACGAGCAGTACTTC
cdr3_aa: CASSLGGVAGVYEQYF

v_call: TRBV28
d_call: TRBD1
clone_size: -
j_call: TRBJ2-4
cdr3_nt: TGTGCCAGCAGTCCTCCAGGACAGGGCAAAAACATTCAGTACTTC
cdr3_aa: CASSPPGQGKNIQYF

v_call: TRBV2
d_call: -
clone_size: -
j_call: TRBJ1-5
cdr3_nt: TGTGCCAGCAGTGAATTGGCAGAGAATCAGCCCCAGCATTTT
cdr3_aa: CASSELAENQPQHF

v_call: TRBV5-1
d_call: TRBD1
clone_size: -
j_call: TRBJ1-2
cdr3_nt: TGCGCCAGCAGCTCACAGGGGAGGGATGGCTACACCTTC
cdr3_aa: CASSSQGRDGYTF

v_call: TRBV5-5
d_call: -
clone_size: -
j_call: TRBJ1-5
cdr3_nt: TGTGCCAGCAGCTTGTGGGGAAGCAATCAGCCCCAGCATTTT
cdr3_aa: CASSLWGSNQPQHF

v_call: TRBV25-1
d_call: -
clone_size: once
j_call: TRBJ2-5
cdr3_nt: TGTGCCAGCAGTGACCACTACAATTGGGGAGGGACCCAGTACTTC
cdr3_aa: CASSDHYNWGGTQYF

v_call: TRBV18
d_call: -
clone_size: -
j_call: TRBJ2-5
cdr3_nt: TGTGCCAGCTCACGAGGACAAGAGACCCAGTACTTC
cdr3_aa: CASSRGQETQYF

v_call: TRBV7-8
d_call: TRBD2
clone_size: -
j_call: TRBJ2-7
cdr3_nt: TGTGCCAGCAGCTTAGGGACGACTAGCGGGACGTCCTACGAGCAGTACTTC
cdr3_aa: CASSLGTTSGTSYEQYF

v_call: TRBV11-3
d_call: TRBD2
clone_size: -
j_call: TRBJ2-3
cdr3_nt: TGTGCCAGCAGCTTGGCGAGCGGGAGGCCGCAGTATTTT
cdr3_aa: CASSLASGRPQYF

v_call: TRBV15
d_call: TRBD1
clone_size: -
j_call: TRBJ1-2
cdr3_nt: TGTGCCACCAGCAGAGATTTGCAGGGGGCGTCCTATGGCTACACCTTC
cdr3_aa: CATSRDLQGASYGYTF

v_call: TRBV7-8
d_call: -
clone_size: -
j_call: TRBJ2-1
cdr3_nt: TGTGCCAGCAGCTTATCGGTTGGGGGCTCCTACAATGAGCAGTTCTTC
cdr3_aa: CASSLSVGGSYNEQFF

v_call: TRBV30
d_call: TRBD1
clone_size: -
j_call: TRBJ2-5
cdr3_nt: TGTGCCCGTGCCGGGACAGGGCAAGAGACCCAGTACTTC
cdr3_aa: CARAGTGQETQYF

v_call: TRBV5-1
d_call: TRBD2
clone_size: -
j_call: TRBJ2-1
cdr3_nt: TGCGCCAGCAGCTTGGCAGCGGGAGGGATGTACAATGAGCAGTTCTTC
cdr3_aa: CASSLAAGGMYNEQFF

v_call: TRBV9
d_call: -
clone_size: -
j_call: TRBJ2-3
cdr3_nt: TGTGCCAGCAGCGTAGAGGGGCTGTCCACAGATACGCAGTATTTT
cdr3_aa: CASSVEGLSTDTQYF

v_call: TRBV7-9
d_call: -
clone_size: -
j_call: TRBJ1-2
cdr3_nt: TGTGCCAGCAGCTTAGATCCGGCGTTCTATGGCTACACCTTC
cdr3_aa: CASSLDPAFYGYTF

v_call: TRBV30
d_call: TRBD2
clone_size: -
j_call: TRBJ2-7
cdr3_nt: TGTGCCGGGACTAGCGGGACCTACGAGCAGTACTTC
cdr3_aa: CAGTSGTYEQYF

v_call: TRBV6-6
d_call: TRBD1
clone_size: -
j_call: TRBJ2-1
cdr3_nt: TGTGCCAGCAGACAACAGGGGTTCAATGAGCAGTTCTTC
cdr3_aa: CASRQQGFNEQFF

v_call: TRBV7-3
d_call: -
clone_size: -
j_call: TRBJ2-5
cdr3_nt: TGTGCCAGCAGCTTAAGGGGACGGCAGTACCAAGAGACCCAGTACTTC
cdr3_aa: CASSLRGRQYQETQYF

v_call: TRBV5-4
d_call: TRBD1
clone_size: -
j_call: TRBJ2-1
cdr3_nt: TGTGCCAGCAGCTCGCCCAGACAGGGCAATGAGCAGTTCTTC
cdr3_aa: CASSSPRQGNEQFF

v_call: TRBV10-3
d_call: TRBD2
clone_size: -
j_call: TRBJ2-7
cdr3_nt: TGTGCCATCAGTGGAGCCAGGGAGGGTGGCGAGCAGTACTTC
cdr3_aa: CAISGAREGGEQYF

v_call: TRBV29-1
d_call: TRBD1
clone_size: -
j_call: TRBJ2-5
cdr3_nt: TGCAGCGTTGCGGAATGGACAGGGGGGGAGACCCAGTACTTC
cdr3_aa: CSVAEWTGGETQYF

v_call: TRBV29-1
d_call: -
clone_size: -
j_call: TRBJ2-3
cdr3_nt: TGCAGCGCTCCCCTCGGGAGCGTAGGCACAGATACGCAGTATTTT
cdr3_aa: CSAPLGSVGTDTQYF